Below are 4 T cell receptor beta chains sequenced from a single sample in a study of monozygotic twins with inflammatory bowel disease (dated by TCRdb to the late 2010s). Preparation of the library involved 5' RACE. Sequencing was performed on an Illumina HiSeq 2500. TCRdb reprocessed the raw reads; every CDR3 protein sequence is a single record, and DNA is not supplied. Per the sample table, the count is a few hundred thousand distinct CDR3 sequences. 2.6% of the sample is in the top ten clones. Material: blood. Every receptor here comes from a human donor with ulcerative colitis or Crohn's disease, or a healthy co-twin of an affected twin (not recorded which).

The chain uses TRBV12-5 and TRBJ1-1. Germline CDR1 reads LGHNT; CDR2 reads FRNRAP. The CDR3 covers 14 residues. The chain's CDR3 is CASGLKELGTEAFF.

This chain's CDR3 is CASGLGLGDTDTQYF. This chain joins TRBV12-5 and TRBJ2-3; TCRdb names TRBD2, which stays unverified in the absence of DNA. The CDR3 totals 15 residues. Looked up from germline, CDR1 is LGHNT and CDR2 is FRNRAP.

This chain connects TRBV7-3 to TRBJ2-1; the TCRdb call, TRBD1, lacks DNA for checking. Germline CDR1 and CDR2: SGHTA and FQGTGA. The CDR3 totals 12 residues. The CDR3 spells CASSPGSNEQFF.

V is TRBV7-3 and J is TRBJ1-3. The length of the CDR3 is 14 residues. The germline CDR1 and CDR2 sequences are SGHTA and FQGTGA. CDR3 in amino acids: CASRPTRSGNTIYF.